Listed here are 32 T cell receptor beta chains from one sample, sequenced in a study of siplizumab effects on memory and regulatory T cells. Assay used: immunoSEQ multiplex PCR; TCRdb lists only in-frame clones, some missing. The table has roughly 100,000 clones, about 90% seen once. Source material: non-Treg CD4+ T cells sorted from blood. These TCRs come from a human donor in good health.

This clone was seen a single time. The chain joins TRBV4-2 to TRBJ2-7; D uncertain. CDR3 size: 14 residues. V was trimmed by 0 bases and J by 6 bases, leaving 12 bases between them. Per germline, CDR1 LGHNA and CDR2 YNFKEQ. Here the CDR3 reads CASSQDMAPVEQYF. The CDR3 nucleotides are TGTGCCAGCAGCCAAGATATGGCCCCAGTCGAGCAGTACTTC.

The chain combines TRBV6-1 with TRBJ2-7; unclear D gene. Trimming pared 5 bases from V and 6 bases from J, leaving 8 bases between. This CDR3 comprises 11 residues. Per the germline V gene, CDR1 is MNHNS and CDR2 is SASEGT. The CDR3 loop reads CASSKGSEQYF. CDR3 nucleotides: TGTGCCAGCAGTAAAGGCTCCGAGCAGTACTTC.

This chain uses TRBV2 with TRBJ2-7; 7 bases are a match to TRBD2. The germline CDR1 and CDR2 sequences are SNHLY and FYNNEI. The CDR3 sequence is 14 residues long. With 5 bases clipped from V and 6 bases from J, the junction kept 10 bases outside the gene matches. The CDR3 sequence: CASSTGRGSSEQYF. The CDR3 region has the DNA TGTGCCAGCAGTACGGGGCGGGGGTCTTCCGAGCAGTACTTC.

The chain has TRBV4-2 and TRBJ1-6; no reliable D call. The V gene's germline CDR1 is LGHNA and CDR2 YNFKEQ. The CDR3 extends over 13 amino acids. V gave up 2 bases and J gave up 9 bases, with 8 bases separating them. CDR3 residues: CASSQTGPSPLHF. CDR3 nucleotides: TGTGCCAGCAGCCAAACTGGGCCTTCACCCCTCCACTTT.

In this sample, this clone turned up once. This chain uses TRBV11-2 with TRBJ2-1, with TRBD1 matching 8 bases. Germline V lookup: CDR1 SGHAT, CDR2 FQNNGV. CDR3 length: 15 residues. V dropped 5 bases and J dropped 5; count of bases not matched to a gene: 8. CDR3 bases: TGTGCCAGCAGCAAAGGACAGGGACCCCACAATGAGCAGTTCTTC. Protein: CASSKGQGPHNEQFF.

The V call is TRBV9, the J call TRBJ2-3; 8 bases are shared with TRBD2. The germline V gene encodes CDR1 SGDLS and CDR2 YYNGEE. Trimming removed 2 bases from V and 6 bases from J; junction bases left unmatched: 5. CDR3 length: 14 amino acids. CDR3 bases: TGTGCCAGCAGCGTGCTAGCGGGCGAGGATACGCAGTATTTT. Amino acid sequence: CASSVLAGEDTQYF.

V is TRBV18 and J is TRBJ2-1; 13 bases line up with TRBD2. Trimming cost V 3 bases and J 6 bases; bases outside gene matches: 5. Germline V gives CDR1 KGHSH, CDR2 LQKENI. The CDR3 has 16 residues. The CDR3 DNA is TGTGCCAGCTCACCCCCGGGACTAGCGGGGAGCAATGAGCAGTTCTTC. Its translation: CASSPPGLAGSNEQFF.

The chain combines TRBV5-1 with TRBJ2-5; 11 positions agree with TRBD2. J was trimmed by 3 bases and V by 3 bases; bases with no gene match: 4. The V gene's germline CDR1 is SGHRS and CDR2 YFSETQ. The CDR3 length is 15 residues. CDR3 bases: TGCGCCAGCAGCTCGTATAGCGGGAGGGAAGAGACCCAGTACTTC. Translating it yields CASSSYSGREETQYF. Full variable domain (rest looked up from reference TRBV5-1 and TRBJ2-5): KAGVTQTPRYLIKTRGQQVTLSCSPISGHRSVSWYQQTPGQGLQFLFEYFSETQRNKGNFPGRFSGRQFSNSRSEMNVSTLELGDSALYLCASSSYSGREETQYFGPGTRLLVL.

This chain's CDR3 is CASSVVSSGSYEQFF. CDR3 nucleotides: TGTGCCAGCAGCGTAGTCTCTAGCGGGTCGTATGAGCAGTTCTTC. The chain combines TRBV9 with TRBJ2-1; 8 nucleotides agree with TRBD2. Germline CDR1 is SGDLS and CDR2 is YYNGEE. After removal of 0 bases from V and 8 bases from J, the junction contained 7 bases not matched to a gene. The CDR3 has 15 residues.

The chain couples TRBV19 to TRBJ1-4, with D uncertain. The length of the CDR3 is 15 residues. Between the trimmed V and J ends, which lost 2 bases and 4 bases, there was a span of 11 bases. Germline V CDR1 and CDR2: LNHDA, SQIVND (reference sequence). The CDR3 sequence is CASSILGSHNEKLFF. The CDR3 DNA is TGTGCCAGTAGTATACTCGGCAGCCATAATGAAAAACTGTTTTTT.

To note about this clone: In the same sample, other DNA sequences code for this CDR3. The chain uses TRBV19 and TRBJ2-7, with D possibly being TRBD2 (5 bases). Germline loops: CDR1 LNHDA, CDR2 SQIVND (reference sequence). V was cut by 8 bases and J by 0 bases, with 11 bases left in between. The CDR3 totals 13 residues. The CDR3 loop reads CASSRDFSYEQYF. The CDR3 nucleotides are TGTGCCAGTTCTCGGGATTTCTCCTACGAGCAGTACTTC.

The chain links TRBV6-5 to TRBJ2-3; TRBD2 is a possible D gene (6 bases). V lost 6 bases and J lost 7, with 17 bases in between. The CDR3 totals 14 residues. Per germline, CDR1 MNHEY and CDR2 SVGAGI. CDR3 residues: CASSREPRLNTQYF. CDR3 sequence (DNA): TGTGCCAGCAGCCGGGAGCCCCGGTTGAATACGCAGTATTTT.

This chain connects TRBV29-1 to TRBJ1-1; TRBD1 aligns across 11 bases. The germline gives CDR1 SQVTM, CDR2 ANQGSEA. The CDR3 consists of 11 residues. With V trimmed by 6 bases and J by 10 bases, 4 bases remained unmatched. CDR3 in amino acids: CSVRTGGIAFF. In DNA form, the CDR3 reads TGCAGCGTCCGGACAGGGGGCATAGCTTTCTTT. The complete variable domain, with remaining parts taken from reference TRBV29-1 and TRBJ1-1, reads SAVISQKPSRDICQRGTSLTIQCQVDSQVTMMFWYRQQPGQSLTLIATANQGSEATYESGFVIDKFPISRPNLTFSTLTVSNMSPEDSSIYLCSVRTGGIAFFGQGTRLTVV.

About this clone itself: Other nucleotide sequences in the sample specify the same CDR3. The J gene is TRBJ2-7, the V gene TRBV5-1; 7 positions agree with TRBD1. Germline trimming cut 4 bases from V and 2 bases from J; bases unmatched to any gene: 3. The CDR3 is 13 amino acids. CDR1 and CDR2 from the germline V gene are SGHRS and YFSETQ. In DNA, the CDR3 is TGCGCCAGCAGCCCCGGGACAGCCTACGAGCAGTACTTC. Protein product: CASSPGTAYEQYF. Combining the CDR3 with reference TRBV5-1 and TRBJ2-7 gives the whole variable domain KAGVTQTPRYLIKTRGQQVTLSCSPISGHRSVSWYQQTPGQGLQFLFEYFSETQRNKGNFPGRFSGRQFSNSRSEMNVSTLELGDSALYLCASSPGTAYEQYFGPGTRLTVT.

V and J are TRBV7-3 and TRBJ2-7; D not certain. The germline CDR1 and CDR2 sequences are SGHTA and FQGTGA. CDR3 length: 13 residues. Trimming took off 1 base at V and 2 bases at J, with 6 bases between the two ends. This CDR3 is CASSLNEAYEQYF. As DNA, the CDR3 is TGTGCCAGCAGCTTAAACGAGGCCTACGAGCAGTACTTC. The whole variable domain, filled in from reference TRBV7-3 and TRBJ2-7, reads GAGVSQTPSNKVTEKGKYVELRCDPISGHTALYWYRQSLGQGPEFLIYFQGTGAADDSGLPNDRFFAVRPEGSVSTLKIQRTERGDSAVYLCASSLNEAYEQYFGPGTRLTVT.

This chain links TRBV28 with TRBJ2-7; weak D call: TRBD1 (7 bases). The CDR3 is made up of 13 amino acids. The germline CDR1 and CDR2 sequences are MDHEN and SYDVKM. The germline V and J ends were trimmed by 8 bases and 3 bases, with 14 bases remaining between them. The CDR3 sequence: CASGLTGVYEQYF. The CDR3 coding sequence is TGTGCCAGCGGACTAACAGGGGTCTACGAGCAGTACTTC.

The chain links TRBV29-1 to TRBJ1-1; D gene uncertain. Germline CDR1 is SQVTM and CDR2 is ANQGSEA. The CDR3 loop spans 11 amino acids. Trimming shortened V by 6 bases and J by 1 base, and 6 bases separated the two germline ends. DNA of the CDR3: TGCAGCGTCGGGAAGAACACTGAAGCTTTCTTT. Translating gives CSVGKNTEAFF.

The V gene is TRBV9, the J gene TRBJ2-3, with D possibly matching TRBD1 (6 bases). Trimming took 4 bases from V and 2 from J, leaving 11 bases between them. Germline CDR1 and CDR2: SGDLS and YYNGEE. CDR3 size: 14 residues. The CDR3 region is CASSRRTDTDTQYF. CDR3 coding DNA: TGTGCCAGCAGCAGACGGACAGACACAGATACGCAGTATTTT. The full variable domain, rest sourced from reference TRBV9 and TRBJ2-3, is DSGVTQTPKHLITATGQRVTLRCSPRSGDLSVYWYQQSLDQGLQFLIQYYNGEERAKGNILERFSAQQFPDLHSELNLSSLELGDSALYFCASSRRTDTDTQYFGPGTRLTVL.

The chain couples TRBV19 to TRBJ2-1; D remains ambiguous. CDR1 LNHDA and CDR2 SQIVND come from the germline V gene (reference sequence). The V end was cut by 6 bases, the J end by 9 bases, with 21 bases between. This CDR3 has 15 residues. CDR3 region: CASRPGFPHSGEQFF. The CDR3 region has the DNA TGTGCCAGTAGGCCCGGGTTTCCTCACTCCGGTGAGCAGTTCTTC. Full variable domain (outside the CDR3, taken from reference TRBV19 and TRBJ2-1): DGGITQSPKYLFRKEGQNVTLSCEQNLNHDAMYWYRQDPGQGLRLIYYSQIVNDFQKGDIAEGYSVSREKKESFPLTVTSAQKNPTAFYLCASRPGFPHSGEQFFGPGTRLTVL.

The rearrangement joins TRBV18 to TRBJ2-1; D may match TRBD1 or TRBD2 (5 bases each). Germline-derived CDR1 and CDR2 are KGHSH and LQKENI. V lost 1 base and J 5 bases, leaving 15 bases between the germline ends. The CDR3 consists of 16 residues. The CDR3 loop is CASSPRQGRGHNEQFF. For the CDR3, the DNA is TGTGCCAGCTCACCACGTCAGGGTAGGGGACACAATGAGCAGTTCTTC.

This clone was observed a handful of times. V usage is TRBV12-5 and J usage is TRBJ2-5; D uncertain. V was clipped by 1 base and J by 0 bases, with 9 bases between them. Germline CDR1 and CDR2: LGHNT and FRNRAP. CDR3 length: 15 amino acids. The CDR3 loop reads CASGLGLADQETQYF. The CDR3 DNA reads TGTGCTAGTGGTTTGGGATTGGCGGACCAAGAGACCCAGTACTTC. Filled out from reference TRBV12-5 and TRBJ2-5, the complete variable domain reads DARVTQTPRHKVTEMGQEVTMRCQPILGHNTVFWYRQTMMQGLELLAYFRNRAPLDDSGMPKDRFSAEMPDATLATLKIQPSEPRDSAVYFCASGLGLADQETQYFGPGTRLLVL.

This clone was seen more than once but under ten times. V usage is TRBV30 and J usage is TRBJ1-2, with D possibly being TRBD1 (5 bases). This CDR3 comprises 16 residues. Trimming pared 0 bases from V and 4 bases from J, leaving 18 bases between. CDR1 is GTSNPN, CDR2 SVGIG, per germline (reference sequence). For the CDR3, the DNA is TGTGCCTGGAGTGTAGGGGCGTACGGGCGAACCTATGGCTACACCTTC. This translates into CAWSVGAYGRTYGYTF.

This rearrangement joins TRBV6-6 to TRBJ2-7; perhaps TRBD1 as D (5 bases). Between the trimmed V and J ends, which lost 5 bases and 2 bases, there was a span of 19 bases. CDR1 and CDR2 (germline): MNHNY, SVGAGI (reference sequence). The CDR3 loop spans 16 amino acids. In DNA form, the CDR3 reads TGTGCCAGCAGTCAGATAAAGACAGTGAAAACCTACGAGCAGTACTTC. Protein product: CASSQIKTVKTYEQYF.

V gene TRBV4-3 combines with J gene TRBJ1-2; D gene unclear. This CDR3 has 14 residues. The V gene's germline CDR1 is LGHNA and CDR2 YSLEER. Deletions cut 1 base from V and 4 bases from J, with 10 bases between. The CDR3: CASSQAYGGYGYTF. The CDR3 DNA sequence: TGCGCCAGCAGCCAAGCCTACGGAGGCTATGGCTACACCTTC.

This clone was found once. The chain employs TRBV19 and TRBJ1-1; 10 nucleotides align to TRBD1. The germline V gene encodes CDR1 LNHDA and CDR2 SQIVND (reference sequence). Germline trimming cut 7 bases from V and 5 bases from J; bases unmatched to any gene: 7. The CDR3 is 14 amino acids. In DNA, the CDR3 is TGTGCCAGTACCCCGCGACAGGGGGCGACTGAAGCTTTCTTT. Its protein product is CASTPRQGATEAFF.

The V and J genes are TRBV6-5 and TRBJ2-3; 7 bases align to TRBD1. Germline V lookup: CDR1 MNHEY, CDR2 SVGAGI. CDR3 size: 15 residues. The V segment lost 5 bases and the J segment 0 bases; nucleotides outside the gene matches: 5. Here the CDR3 reads CASSRDRISTDTQYF. CDR3 nucleotide sequence: TGTGCCAGCAGTCGGGACAGAATCAGCACAGATACGCAGTATTTT.

The V call is TRBV14, the J call TRBJ2-1; D is ambiguous. The CDR3 runs 13 residues. Trimming stripped 0 bases from V and 4 bases from J, with 4 bases between. CDR1 SGHDN and CDR2 FVKESK come from the germline V gene. CDR3 in DNA: TGTGCCAGCAGCCAAGATCCGTACAATGAGCAGTTCTTC. Protein: CASSQDPYNEQFF.

This clone was found a few times. Written as DNA, the CDR3 is TGTGCCAGCAGTGGGGGGGGCAGGAGCTCCTACGAGCAGTACTTC. Its translation: CASSGGGRSSYEQYF. The chain joins TRBV25-1 to TRBJ2-7; possibly TRBD2 for D (7 bases). The CDR3 has 15 residues. V was shortened by 4 bases and J by 0 bases, with 13 bases between the two germline ends. CDR1 is MGHDK, CDR2 SYGVNS, per germline.

This chain links TRBV15 with TRBJ1-2; D uncertain. Per germline, CDR1 LNHNV and CDR2 YYDKDF (reference sequence). Trimming pared 4 bases from V and 2 bases from J, leaving 8 bases between. This CDR3 comprises 13 residues. CDR3 DNA sequence: TGTGCCACCAGCAAAGGACGGAACTATGGCTACACCTTC. Amino acids: CATSKGRNYGYTF.

The genes are TRBV6-6 and TRBJ2-2; no definite D call. V lost 5 bases and J lost 5, with 3 bases in between. Germline CDR1 reads MNHNY; CDR2 reads SVGAGI (reference sequence). The CDR3 contains 11 residues. CDR3 protein: CASSETGELFF. Written as DNA, the CDR3 is TGTGCCAGCAGTGAGACCGGGGAGCTGTTTTTT.

The V gene is TRBV2, the J gene TRBJ1-4; D may be TRBD1 (6 bases). In germline, CDR1 is SNHLY, CDR2 FYNNEI. Trimming took off 2 bases at V and 8 bases at J, with 12 bases between the two ends. The CDR3 sequence is 14 residues long. The CDR3 coding sequence is TGTGCCAGCAGTGAAAGACAGGCTGGAGAAAAACTGTTTTTT. Protein: CASSERQAGEKLFF.

The chain links TRBV4-1 to TRBJ2-1, with D tentatively TRBD2 (6 bases). Trimming cost V 3 bases and J 4 bases, with 16 bases left between them. The CDR3 has 16 amino acids. The germline gives CDR1 MGHRA, CDR2 YSYEKL. CDR3 amino acids: CASSHGYSGRYNEQFF. CDR3 nucleotides: TGCGCCAGCAGCCATGGATATAGCGGACGTTACAATGAGCAGTTCTTC.